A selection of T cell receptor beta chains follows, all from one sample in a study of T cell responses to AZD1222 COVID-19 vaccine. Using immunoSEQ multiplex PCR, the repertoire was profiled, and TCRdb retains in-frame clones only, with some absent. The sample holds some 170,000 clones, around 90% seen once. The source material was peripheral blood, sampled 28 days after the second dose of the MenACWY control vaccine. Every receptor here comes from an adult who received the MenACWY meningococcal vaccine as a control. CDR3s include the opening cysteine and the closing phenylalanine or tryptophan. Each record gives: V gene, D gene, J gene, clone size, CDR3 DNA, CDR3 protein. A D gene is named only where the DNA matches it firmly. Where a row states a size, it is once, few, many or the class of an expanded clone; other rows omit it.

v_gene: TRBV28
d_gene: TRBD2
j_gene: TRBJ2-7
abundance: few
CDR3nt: TGTGCCAGCAGTTTTGGATCGGCTAGCGGAGACTACGAGCAGTACTTC
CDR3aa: CASSFGSASGDYEQYF

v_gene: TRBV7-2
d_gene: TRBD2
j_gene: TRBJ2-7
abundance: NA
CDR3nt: TGTGCCAGCAGCTTAGCGGGAGGGCTCACCTACGAGCAGTACTTC
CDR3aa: CASSLAGGLTYEQYF

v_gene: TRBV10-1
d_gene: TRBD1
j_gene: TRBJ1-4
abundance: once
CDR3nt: TGCGCCAGCAGTGCTCTTGGGACAGGGGGTGAAAAACTGTTTTTT
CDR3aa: CASSALGTGGEKLFF

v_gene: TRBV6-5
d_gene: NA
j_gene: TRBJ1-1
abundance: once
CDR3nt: TGTGCCAGCAGATACGACCCCGCGGGGAACACTGAAGCTTTCTTT
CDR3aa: CASRYDPAGNTEAFF

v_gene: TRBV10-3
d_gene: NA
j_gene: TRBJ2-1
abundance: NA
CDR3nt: TGTGCCATCAGTGTGGCAGGGAACAGCAATGAGCAGTTCTTC
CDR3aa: CAISVAGNSNEQFF

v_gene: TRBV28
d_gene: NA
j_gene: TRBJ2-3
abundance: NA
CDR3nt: TGTGCCAGCAGCCTACGGAGCCCAGATACGCAGTATTTT
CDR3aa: CASSLRSPDTQYF

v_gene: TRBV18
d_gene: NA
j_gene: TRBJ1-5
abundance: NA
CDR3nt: TGTGCCAGCTCACCGGTCTACACCCAGGGAAGCAATCAGCCCCAGCATTTT
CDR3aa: CASSPVYTQGSNQPQHF

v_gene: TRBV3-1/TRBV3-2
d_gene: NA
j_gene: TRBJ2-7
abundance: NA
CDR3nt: TGTGCCAGCAGCCAAGGTCAGGTACGCTCCTACGAGCAGTACTTC
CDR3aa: CASSQGQVRSYEQYF

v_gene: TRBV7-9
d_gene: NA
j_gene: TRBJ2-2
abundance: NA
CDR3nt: TGTGCCAGCAATTACCTCGCCGGAGGCGGGGAGCTGTTTTTT
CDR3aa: CASNYLAGGGELFF

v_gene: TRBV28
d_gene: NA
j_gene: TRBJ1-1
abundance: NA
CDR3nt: TGTGCCAGCAGTTTGAGGGCGGTGAACACTGAAGCTTTCTTT
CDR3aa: CASSLRAVNTEAFF

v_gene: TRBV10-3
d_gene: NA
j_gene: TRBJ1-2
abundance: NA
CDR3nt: TGTGCCATCAATAGTCTACAGTTCGGCTACACCTTC
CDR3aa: CAINSLQFGYTF

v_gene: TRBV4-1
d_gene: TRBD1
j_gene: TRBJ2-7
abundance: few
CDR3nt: TGCGCCAGCAGCCAAGGACAGGGTAGCTACGAGCAGTACTTC
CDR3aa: CASSQGQGSYEQYF

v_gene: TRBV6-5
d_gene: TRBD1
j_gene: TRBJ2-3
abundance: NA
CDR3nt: TGTGCCAGCAGTTACCGGCCAGGGGGCTTTGCAGATACGCAGTATTTT
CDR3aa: CASSYRPGGFADTQYF

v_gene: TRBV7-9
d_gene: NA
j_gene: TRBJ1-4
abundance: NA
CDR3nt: TGTGCCAGCAGATCAGGGCCTGTTGAAAAACTGTTTTTT
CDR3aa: CASRSGPVEKLFF

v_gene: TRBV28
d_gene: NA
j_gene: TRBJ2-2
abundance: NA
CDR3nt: TGTGCCAGCAGTTTCTCGGGGAACACCGGGGAGCTGTTTTTT
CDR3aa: CASSFSGNTGELFF

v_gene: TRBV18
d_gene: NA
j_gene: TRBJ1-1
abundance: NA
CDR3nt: TGTGCCAGCTCACCACCTTCCGACAGGAACACTGAAGCTTTCTTT
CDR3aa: CASSPPSDRNTEAFF

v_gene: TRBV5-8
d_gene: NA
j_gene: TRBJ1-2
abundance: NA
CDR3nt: TGTGCCAGCAGCTTGGGATGGGTCCTTGGCTATGGCTACACCTTC
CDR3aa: CASSLGWVLGYGYTF

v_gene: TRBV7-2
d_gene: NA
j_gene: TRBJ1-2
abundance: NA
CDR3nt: TGTGCCAGCAGCTTAGGTACGGGGGAATACTATGGCTACACCTTC
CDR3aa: CASSLGTGEYYGYTF

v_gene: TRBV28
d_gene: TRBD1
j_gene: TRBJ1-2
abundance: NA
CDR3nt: TGTGCCAGCAGTTCTGGACAGGGCTATGGCTACACCTTC
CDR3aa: CASSSGQGYGYTF

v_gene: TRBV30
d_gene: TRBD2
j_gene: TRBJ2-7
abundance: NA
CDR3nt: TGTGCCTGGAGTGGAGGCTCGCCGGGACTAGCAGACGAGCAGTACTTC
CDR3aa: CAWSGGSPGLADEQYF

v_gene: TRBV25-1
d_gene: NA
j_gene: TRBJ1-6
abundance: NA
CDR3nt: TGTGCCAGCAGTGACGGGTTAACCCTCCACTTT
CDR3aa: CASSDGLTLHF

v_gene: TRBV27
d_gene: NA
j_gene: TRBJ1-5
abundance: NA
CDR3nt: TGTGCCAGCAGTTCGGGACGGGGAAGGGATCAGCCCCAGCATTTT
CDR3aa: CASSSGRGRDQPQHF

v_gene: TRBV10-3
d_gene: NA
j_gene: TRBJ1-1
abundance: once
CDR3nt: TGTGCCATCAGTGACACTGGACGGTCGCGATGGAACACTGAAGCTTTCTTT
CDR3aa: CAISDTGRSRWNTEAFF

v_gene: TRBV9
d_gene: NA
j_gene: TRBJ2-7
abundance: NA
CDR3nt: TGTGCCAGCAGCCCGAGTGGGTACGAGCAGTACTTC
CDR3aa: CASSPSGYEQYF

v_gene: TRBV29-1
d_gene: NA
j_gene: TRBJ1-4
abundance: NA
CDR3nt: TGCAGCGTCTGGTTTAATGAAAAACTGTTTTTT
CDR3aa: CSVWFNEKLFF

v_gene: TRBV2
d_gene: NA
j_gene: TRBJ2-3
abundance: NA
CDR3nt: TGTGCCAGCTCCGGTCGGGAGACAGATACGCAGTATTTT
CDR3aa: CASSGRETDTQYF

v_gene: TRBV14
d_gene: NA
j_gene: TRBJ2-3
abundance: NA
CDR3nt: TGTGCCAGCAGCCCTGGGCCTCTTGGGACAGATACGCAGTATTTT
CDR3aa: CASSPGPLGTDTQYF

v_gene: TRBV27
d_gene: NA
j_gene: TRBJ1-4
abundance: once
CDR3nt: TGTGCCAGCAGTGCATCGAGGGGTATCGGTGAAAAACTGTTTTTT
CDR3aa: CASSASRGIGEKLFF